Listed below are T cell receptor beta chains from one sample, sequenced in a study of cytomegalovirus exposure and HLA in healthy donors. Here immunoSEQ multiplex PCR was the method, and the copy in TCRdb shows in-frame clones only, minus some. The sample contains about 170,000 clones, approximately 90% of which appear only once. Sequenced: PBMCs. These receptors came from a woman aged 25-40 years in good health and CMV-seronegative. CDR3s leave out the opening cysteine and the closing phenylalanine or tryptophan.

CDR3 protein: SASRGFGYT
V gene: TRBV29-1

CDR3 protein: ASTRGEGNTEAF
V gene: TRBV7-9

CDR3 protein: ASSEAAGMNTEAF
V gene: TRBV6-1

CDR3 protein: ASRAIETSGGAGELF
V gene: TRBV5-1

CDR3 protein: ASSKVWKGRVTTDTQY
V gene: TRBV21-1

CDR3 protein: ASSLGVGDNSPLH
V gene: TRBV5-5

CDR3 protein: ASSLTGGHGYT
V gene: TRBV5-1

CDR3 protein: ASPEPSDIFTGELF
V gene: TRBV11-2

CDR3 protein: ASRGGSEQY
V gene: TRBV11-2

CDR3 protein: ASSRGAGGPDTQY
V gene: TRBV4-1

CDR3 protein: ASRAGVNSFGELF
V gene: TRBV4-3

CDR3 protein: ASGPRLTTSTDTQY
V gene: TRBV12-5

CDR3 protein: ASPKGAGGRDTEAF
V gene: TRBV18

CDR3 protein: ASSSIQGADTGELF
V gene: TRBV11-2

CDR3 protein: ASSIGQGRTDTQY
V gene: TRBV19